The source of this T cell receptor beta chain is a study of blood T cell repertoires in COVID-19. Across the whole study: Collection of acute and convalescent COVID-19 samples took place in the United States, Italy and Spain. T cells, B-cell-depleted T cells, or PBMCs supplied cDNA or gDNA.

Authors' methods: From reference gene primer amplification, estimates of nucleated cell counts were derived. The method was immunoSEQ multiplex PCR; TCRdb's version includes in-frame clones alone and lacks a portion of them. V and J calls and clone size are given by that table; D and trimming were obtained from the DNA. Among about 140,000 clones, around 84% were seen once, and the ten largest hold 8.2%. Germline V gives CDR1 SGHTA, CDR2 FQGNSA. Trimming took off 5 bases at V and 0 bases at J, with 11 bases between the two ends. The CDR3 sequence is 15 residues long. The TCR sequence derives from a woman aged 55-69 years with acute or convalescent COVID-19. J is TRBJ2-1 and V is TRBV7-2; a weak D match, TRBD2 (6 bases). Sequencing was carried out using peripheral blood. CDR3 DNA: TGTGCCAGCAGCCGCGGGACGGTCTCCTACAATGAGCAGTTCTTC. Translating gives CASSRGTVSYNEQFF.